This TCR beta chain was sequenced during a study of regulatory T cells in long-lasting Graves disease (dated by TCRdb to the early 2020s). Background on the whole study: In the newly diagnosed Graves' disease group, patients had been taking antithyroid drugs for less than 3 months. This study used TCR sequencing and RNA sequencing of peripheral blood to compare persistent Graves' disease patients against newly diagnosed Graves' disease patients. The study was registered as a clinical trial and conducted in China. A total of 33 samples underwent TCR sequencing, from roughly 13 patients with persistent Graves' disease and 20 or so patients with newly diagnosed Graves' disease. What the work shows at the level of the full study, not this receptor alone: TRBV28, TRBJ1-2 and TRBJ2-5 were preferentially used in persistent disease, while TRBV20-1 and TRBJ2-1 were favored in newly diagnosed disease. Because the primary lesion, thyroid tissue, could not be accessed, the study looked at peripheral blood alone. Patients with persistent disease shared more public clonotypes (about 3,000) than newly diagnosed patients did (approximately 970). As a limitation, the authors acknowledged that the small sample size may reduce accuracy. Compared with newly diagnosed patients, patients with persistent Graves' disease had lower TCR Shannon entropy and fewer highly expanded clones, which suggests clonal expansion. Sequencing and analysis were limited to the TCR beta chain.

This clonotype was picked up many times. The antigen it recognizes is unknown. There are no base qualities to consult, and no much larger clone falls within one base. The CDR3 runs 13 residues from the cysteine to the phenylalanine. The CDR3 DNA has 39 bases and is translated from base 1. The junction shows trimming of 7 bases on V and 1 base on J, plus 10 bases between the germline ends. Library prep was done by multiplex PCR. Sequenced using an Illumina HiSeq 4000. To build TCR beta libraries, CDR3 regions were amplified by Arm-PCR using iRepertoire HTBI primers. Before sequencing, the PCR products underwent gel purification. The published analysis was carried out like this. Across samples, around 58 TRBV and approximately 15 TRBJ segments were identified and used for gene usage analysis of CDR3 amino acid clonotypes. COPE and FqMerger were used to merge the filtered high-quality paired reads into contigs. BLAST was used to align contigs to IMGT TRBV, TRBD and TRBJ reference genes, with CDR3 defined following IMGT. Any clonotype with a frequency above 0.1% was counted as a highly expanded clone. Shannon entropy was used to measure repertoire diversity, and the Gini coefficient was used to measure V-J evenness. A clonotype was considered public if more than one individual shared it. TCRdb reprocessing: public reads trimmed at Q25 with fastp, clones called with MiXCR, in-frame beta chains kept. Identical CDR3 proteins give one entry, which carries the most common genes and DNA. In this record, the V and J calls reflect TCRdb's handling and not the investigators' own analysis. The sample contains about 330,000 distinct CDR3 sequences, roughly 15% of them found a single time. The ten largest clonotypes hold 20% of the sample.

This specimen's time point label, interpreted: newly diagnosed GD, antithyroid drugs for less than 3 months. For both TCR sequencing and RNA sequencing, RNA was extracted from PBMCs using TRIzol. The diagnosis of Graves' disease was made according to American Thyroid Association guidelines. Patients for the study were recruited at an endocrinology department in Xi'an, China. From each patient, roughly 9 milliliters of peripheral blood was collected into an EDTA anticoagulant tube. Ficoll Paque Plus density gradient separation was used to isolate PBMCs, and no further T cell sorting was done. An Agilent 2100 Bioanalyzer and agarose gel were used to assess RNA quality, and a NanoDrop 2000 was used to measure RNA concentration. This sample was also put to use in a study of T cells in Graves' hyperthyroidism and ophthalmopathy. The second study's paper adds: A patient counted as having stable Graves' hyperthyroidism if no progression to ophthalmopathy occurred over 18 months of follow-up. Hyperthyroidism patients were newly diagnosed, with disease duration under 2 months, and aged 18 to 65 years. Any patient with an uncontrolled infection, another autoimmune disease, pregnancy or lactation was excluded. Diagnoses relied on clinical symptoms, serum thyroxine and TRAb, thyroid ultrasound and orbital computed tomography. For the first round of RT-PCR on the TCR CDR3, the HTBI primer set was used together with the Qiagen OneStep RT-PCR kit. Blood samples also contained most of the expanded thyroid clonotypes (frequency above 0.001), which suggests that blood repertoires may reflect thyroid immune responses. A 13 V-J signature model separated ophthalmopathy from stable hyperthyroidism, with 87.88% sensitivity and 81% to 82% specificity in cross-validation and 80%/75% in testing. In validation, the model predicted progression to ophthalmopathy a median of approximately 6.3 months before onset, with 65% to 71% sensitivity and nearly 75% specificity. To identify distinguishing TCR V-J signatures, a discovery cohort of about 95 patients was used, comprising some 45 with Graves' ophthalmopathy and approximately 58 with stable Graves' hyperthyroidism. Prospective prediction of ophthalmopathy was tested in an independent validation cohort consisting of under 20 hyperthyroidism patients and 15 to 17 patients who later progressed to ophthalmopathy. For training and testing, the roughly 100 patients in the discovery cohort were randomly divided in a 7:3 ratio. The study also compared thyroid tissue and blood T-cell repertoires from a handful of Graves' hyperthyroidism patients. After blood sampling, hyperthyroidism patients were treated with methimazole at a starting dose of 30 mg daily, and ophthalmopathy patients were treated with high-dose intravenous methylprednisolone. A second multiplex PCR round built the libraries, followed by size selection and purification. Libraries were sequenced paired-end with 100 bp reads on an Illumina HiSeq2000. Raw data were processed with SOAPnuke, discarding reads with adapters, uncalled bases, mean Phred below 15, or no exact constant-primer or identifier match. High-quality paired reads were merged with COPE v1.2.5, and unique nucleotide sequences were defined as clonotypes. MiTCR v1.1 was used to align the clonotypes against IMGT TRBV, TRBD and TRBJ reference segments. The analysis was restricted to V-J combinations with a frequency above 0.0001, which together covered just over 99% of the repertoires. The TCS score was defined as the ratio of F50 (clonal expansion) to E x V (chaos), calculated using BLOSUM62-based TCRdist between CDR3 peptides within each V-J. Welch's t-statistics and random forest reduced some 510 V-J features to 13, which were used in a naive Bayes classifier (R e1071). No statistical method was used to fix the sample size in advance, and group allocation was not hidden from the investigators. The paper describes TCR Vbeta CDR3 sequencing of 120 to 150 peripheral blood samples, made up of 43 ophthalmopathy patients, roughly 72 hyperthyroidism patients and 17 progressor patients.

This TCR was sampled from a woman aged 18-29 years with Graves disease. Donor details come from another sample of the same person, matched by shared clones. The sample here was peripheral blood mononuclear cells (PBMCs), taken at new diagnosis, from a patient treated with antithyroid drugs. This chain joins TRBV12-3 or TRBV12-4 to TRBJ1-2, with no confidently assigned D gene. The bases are TGTGCCAGCACGGACGGAGATAACTATGGCTACACCTTC. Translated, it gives CASTDGDNYGYTF.